Here is one T cell receptor beta chain with its context. Its antigen is not identified. The data derive from a study of T cells expressing NK-cell markers. Study at large: Repertoires of TCR beta were obtained from T cells sorted as CD3+CD56+NKG2C+, CD3+CD56+NKG2C- and CD3+CD56-NKG2C+. Study conclusions and caveats: Nothing established the HCMV specificity of expanded NKG2C+ T cell clones. Of the CD8+ T cell pool in 5 to 7 donors, roughly 1.0-8% was accounted for by dominant NKG2C+ clonotypes.

CDR1 is LGHNA and CDR2 is YNFKEQ in the germline V gene. The length of the CDR3 is 16 residues. cDNA encoding TCR beta was synthesized via 5'RACE template switching incorporating UMIs. From the 5' RACE reads, TCRdb lists one entry per CDR3 protein and no DNA. The repertoire table contains about 460,000 distinct CDR3 sequences. The sequence was obtained from a woman aged 50 to 60 in good health. V usage is TRBV4-2 and J usage is TRBJ2-7; TCRdb indicates TRBD2, and absent DNA this call remains unverified. The material sequenced was blood T cells: a sorted CD56 or NKG2C T cell subset, CD4+ or CD8+ T cells, or bulk PBMC T cells (not recorded which). The CDR3 loop reads CASSQVRTSGPYEQYF.